This T cell receptor beta chain was documented in a study of CD8+ T cells in alopecia areata. Overall study findings and caveats: Normal scalp had lower clonality than lesional scalp, with alopecia totalis/universalis lesions showing this most strongly.

V lost 1 base to trimming and J lost 6 bases, with 7 bases between them. CDR3 size: 13 residues. Germline V gives CDR1 MGHRA, CDR2 YSYEKL. cDNA prepared by RNA extraction and subsequent reverse transcription served as the template for sequencing. Method: immunoSEQ multiplex PCR; TCRdb's copy keeps in-frame clones and lacks some. The table lists 140,000 to 150,000 clones, about 47% of them singletons. Concerning this clone: Its cognate antigen is unknown.

Sequencing used CD4+ T cells sorted from blood, obtained at week 0. The rearrangement joins TRBV4-1 to TRBJ2-1; D is unclear. The sequence was collected from a human donor with alopecia areata. The CDR3 DNA follows: TGCGCCAGCAGCCAAGTATCACTCAATGAGCAGTTCTTC. It encodes CASSQVSLNEQFF.